This TCR beta chain was recorded in a study of Ad26.COV2.S vaccination and SARS-CoV-2 variants. Documented treatment: 19 received Ad26.COV2.S at low or high dose, single or two shots; about 5 received placebo; per-sample allocation not given. Sampling was performed 63 days after the first vaccine or placebo injection. TCRdb's table, derived via immunoSEQ multiplex PCR, lists solely in-frame clones and lacks some. This sample yields 500,000 or so clones, of which roughly 89% are seen a single time; about 2.5% belongs to the top ten. V shed 3 bases and J 5 bases; nucleotides not matched to a gene: 8. Germline CDR1 and CDR2: SNHLY and FYNNEI. This CDR3 has 15 amino acids.

The sequence was collected from a person aged 18-60 years who received the Ad26.COV2.S COVID-19 vaccine or a placebo. The sequenced sample was peripheral blood, obtained in a trial of Ad26.COV2.S vaccine versus placebo. The chain uses TRBV2 and TRBJ2-5; 8 bases line up with TRBD2. The DNA for the CDR3 is TGTGCCAGCAGTGATCAAGGACTAGCAAGGGAGACCCAGTACTTC. Translation: CASSDQGLARETQYF. Full variable domain (outside the CDR3, taken from reference TRBV2 and TRBJ2-5): EPEVTQTPSHQVTQMGQEVILRCVPISNHLYFYWYRQILGQKVEFLVSFYNNEISEKSEIFDDQFSVERPDGSNFTLKIRSTKLEDSAMYFCASSDQGLARETQYFGPGTRLLVL.